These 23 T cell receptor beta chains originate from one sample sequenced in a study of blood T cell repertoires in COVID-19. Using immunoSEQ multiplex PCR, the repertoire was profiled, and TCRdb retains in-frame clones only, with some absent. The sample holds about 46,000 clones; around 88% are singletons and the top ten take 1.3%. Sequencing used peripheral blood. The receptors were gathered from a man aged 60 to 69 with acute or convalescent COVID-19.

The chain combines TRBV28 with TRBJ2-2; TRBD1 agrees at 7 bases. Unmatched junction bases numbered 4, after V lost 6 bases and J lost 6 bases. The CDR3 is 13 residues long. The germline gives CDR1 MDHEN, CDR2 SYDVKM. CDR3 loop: CASSLGTAGELFF. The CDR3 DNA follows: TGTGCCAGCAGCCTTGGGACAGCCGGGGAGCTGTTTTTT.

This CDR3 reads CATSDPLAGSTDTQYF. DNA of the CDR3: TGTGCCACCAGTGACCCTTTAGCGGGGAGCACAGATACGCAGTATTTT. The chain has TRBV24-1 and TRBJ2-3; TRBD2 agrees at 8 bases. This CDR3 has 16 residues. In germline, CDR1 is KGHDR, CDR2 SFDVKD. Trimming cost V 4 bases and J 0 bases; bases outside gene matches: 5.

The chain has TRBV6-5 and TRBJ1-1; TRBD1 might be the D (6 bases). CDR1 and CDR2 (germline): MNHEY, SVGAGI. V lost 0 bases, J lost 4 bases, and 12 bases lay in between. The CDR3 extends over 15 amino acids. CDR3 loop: CASSYSGGDGTEAFF. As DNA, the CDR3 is TGTGCCAGCAGTTACTCTGGGGGCGACGGCACTGAAGCTTTCTTT.

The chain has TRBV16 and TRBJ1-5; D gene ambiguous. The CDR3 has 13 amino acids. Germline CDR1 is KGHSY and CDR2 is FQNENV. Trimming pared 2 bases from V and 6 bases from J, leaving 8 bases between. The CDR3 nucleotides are TGTGCCAGCAGCCAACATTACAGTCAGCCCCAGCATTTT. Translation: CASSQHYSQPQHF. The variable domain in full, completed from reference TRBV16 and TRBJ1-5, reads GEEVAQTPKHLVRGEGQKAKLYCAPIKGHSYVFWYQQVLKNEFKFLISFQNENVFDETGMPKERFSAKCLPNSPCSLEIQATKLEDSAVYFCASSQHYSQPQHFGDGTRLSIL.

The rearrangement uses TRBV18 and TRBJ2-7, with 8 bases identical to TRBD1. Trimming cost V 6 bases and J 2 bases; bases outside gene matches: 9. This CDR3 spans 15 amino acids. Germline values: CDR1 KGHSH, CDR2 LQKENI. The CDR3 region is CASSRVRTGTYEQYF. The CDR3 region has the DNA TGTGCCAGCTCGCGCGTAAGGACAGGGACCTACGAGCAGTACTTC.

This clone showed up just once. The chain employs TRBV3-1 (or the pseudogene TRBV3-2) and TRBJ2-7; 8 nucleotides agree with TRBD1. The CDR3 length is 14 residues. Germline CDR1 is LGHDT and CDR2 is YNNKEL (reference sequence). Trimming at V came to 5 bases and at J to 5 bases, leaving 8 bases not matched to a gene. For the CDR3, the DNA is TGTGCCAGCAGCAAGAACAGGGGGACCAACGAGCAGTACTTC. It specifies CASSKNRGTNEQYF.

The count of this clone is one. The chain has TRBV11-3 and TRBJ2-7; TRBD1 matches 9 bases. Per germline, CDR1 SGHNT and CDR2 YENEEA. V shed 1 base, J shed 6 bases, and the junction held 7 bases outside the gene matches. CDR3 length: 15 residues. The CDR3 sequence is CASSLGGTGRGEQYF. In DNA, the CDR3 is TGTGCCAGCAGCTTAGGCGGGACAGGGAGAGGCGAGCAGTACTTC.

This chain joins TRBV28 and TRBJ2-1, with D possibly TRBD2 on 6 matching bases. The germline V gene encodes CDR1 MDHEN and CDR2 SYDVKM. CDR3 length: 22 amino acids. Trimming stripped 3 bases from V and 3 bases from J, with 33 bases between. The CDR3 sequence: CASSFPPRLGSNTLLIYNEQFF. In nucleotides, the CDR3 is TGTGCCAGCAGTTTCCCCCCGAGACTAGGCTCAAATACCCTCCTGATCTACAATGAGCAGTTCTTC.

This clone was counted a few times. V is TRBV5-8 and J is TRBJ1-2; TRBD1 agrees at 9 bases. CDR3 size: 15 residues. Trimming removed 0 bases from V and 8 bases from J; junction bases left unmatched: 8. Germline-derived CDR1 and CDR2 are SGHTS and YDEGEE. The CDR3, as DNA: TGTGCCAGCAGCTTGGGTGCCACAGGGGGCTGGGGCTACACCTTC. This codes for CASSLGATGGWGYTF.

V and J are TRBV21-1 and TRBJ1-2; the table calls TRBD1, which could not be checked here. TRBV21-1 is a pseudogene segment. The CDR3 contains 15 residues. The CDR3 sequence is CARGAEQGAGYGYTF. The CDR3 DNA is TGTGCCAGGGGGGCCGAACAGGGGGCGGGCTATGGCTACACCTTC.

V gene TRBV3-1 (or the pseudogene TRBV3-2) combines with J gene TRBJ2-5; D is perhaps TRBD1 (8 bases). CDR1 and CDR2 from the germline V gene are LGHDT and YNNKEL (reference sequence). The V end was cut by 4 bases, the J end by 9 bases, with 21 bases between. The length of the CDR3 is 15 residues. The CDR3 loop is CASSPQGGTLGAQYF. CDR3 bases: TGTGCCAGCAGCCCACAGGGGGGGACCTTGGGGGCCCAGTACTTC.

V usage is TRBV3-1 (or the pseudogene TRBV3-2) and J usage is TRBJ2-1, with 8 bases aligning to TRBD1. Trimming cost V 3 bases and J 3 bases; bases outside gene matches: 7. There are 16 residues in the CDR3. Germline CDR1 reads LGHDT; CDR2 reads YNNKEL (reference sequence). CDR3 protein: CASSHPSQGVYNEQFF. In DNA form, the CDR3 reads TGTGCCAGCAGCCACCCCTCACAGGGGGTCTACAATGAGCAGTTCTTC.

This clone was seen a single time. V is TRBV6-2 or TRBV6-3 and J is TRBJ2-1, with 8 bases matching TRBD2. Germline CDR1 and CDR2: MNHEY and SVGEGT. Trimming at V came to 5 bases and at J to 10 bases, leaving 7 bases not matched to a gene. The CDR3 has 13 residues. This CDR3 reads CASSQILAAEQFF. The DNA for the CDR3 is TGTGCCAGCAGTCAAATACTAGCGGCCGAGCAGTTCTTC.

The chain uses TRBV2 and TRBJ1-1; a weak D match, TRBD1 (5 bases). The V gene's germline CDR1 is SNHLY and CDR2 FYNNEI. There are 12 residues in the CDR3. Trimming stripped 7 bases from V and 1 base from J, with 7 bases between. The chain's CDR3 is CASIGQNTEAFF. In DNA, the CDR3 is TGTGCCAGCATCGGACAGAACACTGAAGCTTTCTTT.

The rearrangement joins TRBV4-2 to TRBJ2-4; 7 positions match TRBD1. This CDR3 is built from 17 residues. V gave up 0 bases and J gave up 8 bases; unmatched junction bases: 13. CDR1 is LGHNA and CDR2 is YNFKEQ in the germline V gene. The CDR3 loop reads CASSQEGGSSPVDIQYF. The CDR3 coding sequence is TGTGCCAGCAGCCAAGAAGGGGGCAGTTCCCCCGTGGACATTCAGTACTTC.

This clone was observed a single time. The CDR3 sequence: CASSPLTGGFQETQYF. As DNA, the CDR3 is TGTGCCAGCAGCCCCCTTACGGGGGGGTTCCAAGAGACCCAGTACTTC. The rearrangement links TRBV5-6 to TRBJ2-5, with 8 nucleotides matching TRBD2. The CDR3 contains 16 residues. The J segment lost 1 base and the V segment lost 4 bases, leaving 9 bases of the junction unmatched. The germline gives CDR1 SGHDT, CDR2 YYEEEE.

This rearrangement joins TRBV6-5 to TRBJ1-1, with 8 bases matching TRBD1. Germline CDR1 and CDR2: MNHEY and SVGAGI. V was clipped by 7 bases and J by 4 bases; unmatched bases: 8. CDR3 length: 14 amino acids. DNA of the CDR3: TGTGCCAGCACCATGGACAGGGAAGGCACTGAAGCTTTCTTT. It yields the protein CASTMDREGTEAFF.

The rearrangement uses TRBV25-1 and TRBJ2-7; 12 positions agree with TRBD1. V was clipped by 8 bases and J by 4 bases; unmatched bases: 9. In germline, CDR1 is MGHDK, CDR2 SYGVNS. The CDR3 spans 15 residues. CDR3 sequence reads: CASADRGQGAYEQYF. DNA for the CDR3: TGTGCCAGCGCTGACAGGGGACAGGGGGCATACGAGCAGTACTTC.

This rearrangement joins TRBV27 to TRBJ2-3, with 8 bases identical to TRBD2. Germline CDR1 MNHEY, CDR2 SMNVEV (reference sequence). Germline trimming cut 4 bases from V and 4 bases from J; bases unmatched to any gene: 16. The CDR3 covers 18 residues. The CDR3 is CASSSKAGARRNADTQYF. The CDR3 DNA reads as TGTGCCAGCAGTTCGAAAGCGGGAGCGAGGAGGAATGCAGATACGCAGTATTTT.

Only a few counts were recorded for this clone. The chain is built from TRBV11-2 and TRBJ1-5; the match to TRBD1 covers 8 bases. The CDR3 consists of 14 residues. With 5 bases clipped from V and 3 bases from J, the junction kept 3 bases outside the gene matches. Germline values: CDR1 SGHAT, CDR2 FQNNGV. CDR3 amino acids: CASSGGQDNQPQHF. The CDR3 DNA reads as TGTGCCAGCAGCGGGGGACAGGACAATCAGCCCCAGCATTTT.

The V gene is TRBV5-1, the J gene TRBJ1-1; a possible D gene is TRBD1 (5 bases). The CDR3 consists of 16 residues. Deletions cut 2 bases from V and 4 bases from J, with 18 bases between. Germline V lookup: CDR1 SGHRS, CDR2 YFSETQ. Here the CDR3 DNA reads TGCGCCAGCAGCTTTACGAGGTTGGGGGGGAGCACTGAAGCTTTCTTT. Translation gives CASSFTRLGGSTEAFF.

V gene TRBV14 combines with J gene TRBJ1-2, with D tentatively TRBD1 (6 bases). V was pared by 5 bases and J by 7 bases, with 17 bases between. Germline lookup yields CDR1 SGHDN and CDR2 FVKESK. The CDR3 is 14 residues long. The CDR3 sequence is CASSSPSQGLGYTF. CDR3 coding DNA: TGTGCCAGCAGCTCTCCCTCCCAGGGGCTTGGCTACACCTTC.

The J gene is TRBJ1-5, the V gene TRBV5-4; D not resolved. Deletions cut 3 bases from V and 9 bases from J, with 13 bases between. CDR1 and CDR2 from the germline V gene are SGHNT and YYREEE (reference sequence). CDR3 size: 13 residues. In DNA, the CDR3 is TGTGCCAGCAGCTCAGGACTGATTGGGCCCCAGCATTTT. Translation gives CASSSGLIGPQHF.